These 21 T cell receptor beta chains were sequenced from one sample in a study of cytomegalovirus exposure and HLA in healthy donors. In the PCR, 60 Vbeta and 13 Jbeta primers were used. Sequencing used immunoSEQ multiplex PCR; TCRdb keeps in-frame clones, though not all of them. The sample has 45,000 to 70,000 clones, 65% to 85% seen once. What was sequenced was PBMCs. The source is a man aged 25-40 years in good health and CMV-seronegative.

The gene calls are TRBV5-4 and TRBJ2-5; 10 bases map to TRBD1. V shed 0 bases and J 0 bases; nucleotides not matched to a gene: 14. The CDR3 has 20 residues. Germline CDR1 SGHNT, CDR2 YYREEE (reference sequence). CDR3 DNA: TGTGCCAGCAGCTTGGATGGATCGTGGACAGGGGGAGAGTACCAAGAGACCCAGTACTTC. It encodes CASSLDGSWTGGEYQETQYF.

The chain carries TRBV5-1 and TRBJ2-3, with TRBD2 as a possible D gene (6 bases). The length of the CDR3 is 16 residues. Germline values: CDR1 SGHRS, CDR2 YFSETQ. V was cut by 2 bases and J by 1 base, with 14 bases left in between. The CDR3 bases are TGCGCCAGCAGCTTAGGTAGCGGCCCACGCACAGATACGCAGTATTTT. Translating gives CASSLGSGPRTDTQYF. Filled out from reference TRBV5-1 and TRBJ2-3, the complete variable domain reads KAGVTQTPRYLIKTRGQQVTLSCSPISGHRSVSWYQQTPGQGLQFLFEYFSETQRNKGNFPGRFSGRQFSNSRSEMNVSTLELGDSALYLCASSLGSGPRTDTQYFGPGTRLTVL.

CDR3 nucleotide sequence: TGCAGCGTTGAGGAGGGCGCCCTTGAAGCTTTCTTT. It yields the protein CSVEEGALEAFF. The V call is TRBV29-1, the J call TRBJ1-1; the D is unclear. The ends were cut back, 3 bases at V and 7 bases at J, with 12 bases in the middle. From germline, CDR1 is SQVTM and CDR2 ANQGSEA. The CDR3 totals 12 residues.

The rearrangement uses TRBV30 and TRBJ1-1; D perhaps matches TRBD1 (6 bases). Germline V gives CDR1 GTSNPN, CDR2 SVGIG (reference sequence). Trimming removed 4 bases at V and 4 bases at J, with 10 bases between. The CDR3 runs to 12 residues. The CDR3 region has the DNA TGTGCCTGGAACAGGGATATCACTGAAGCTTTCTTT. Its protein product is CAWNRDITEAFF.

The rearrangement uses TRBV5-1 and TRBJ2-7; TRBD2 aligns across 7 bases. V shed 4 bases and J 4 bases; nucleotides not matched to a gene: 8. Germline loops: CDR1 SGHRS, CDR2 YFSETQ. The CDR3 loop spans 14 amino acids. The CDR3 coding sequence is TGCGCCAGCAGCGGGGGGGGGATCTTTTACGAGCAGTACTTC. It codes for CASSGGGIFYEQYF. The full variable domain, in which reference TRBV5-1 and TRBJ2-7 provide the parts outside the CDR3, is KAGVTQTPRYLIKTRGQQVTLSCSPISGHRSVSWYQQTPGQGLQFLFEYFSETQRNKGNFPGRFSGRQFSNSRSEMNVSTLELGDSALYLCASSGGGIFYEQYFGPGTRLTVT.

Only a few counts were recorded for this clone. The CDR3 reads CASSLRGTGGNEQFF. The CDR3 nucleotides are TGTGCCAGCAGCCTACGCGGGACAGGGGGCAATGAGCAGTTCTTC. This chain joins TRBV11-3 and TRBJ2-1; 11 nucleotides line up with TRBD1. The CDR3 has 15 residues. V was clipped by 5 bases and J by 6 bases; unmatched bases: 6. Germline V gene lookup returns CDR1 SGHNT and CDR2 YENEEA.

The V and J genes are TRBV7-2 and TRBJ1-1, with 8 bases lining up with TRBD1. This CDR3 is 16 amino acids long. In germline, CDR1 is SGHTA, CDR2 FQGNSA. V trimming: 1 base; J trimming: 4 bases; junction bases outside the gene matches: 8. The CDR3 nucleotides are TGTGCCAGCAGCTTAGTTTCAGGGGGCTTGTCCACTGAAGCTTTCTTT. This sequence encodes CASSLVSGGLSTEAFF.

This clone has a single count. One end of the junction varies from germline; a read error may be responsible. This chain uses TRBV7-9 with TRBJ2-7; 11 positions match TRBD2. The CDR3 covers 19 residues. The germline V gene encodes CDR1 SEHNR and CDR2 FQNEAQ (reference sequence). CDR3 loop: CSSSLVRATSLAGGREQYF. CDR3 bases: TGTTCCAGCAGCTTAGTCAGAGCCACTTCTCTAGCGGGAGGACGCGAGCAGTACTTC.

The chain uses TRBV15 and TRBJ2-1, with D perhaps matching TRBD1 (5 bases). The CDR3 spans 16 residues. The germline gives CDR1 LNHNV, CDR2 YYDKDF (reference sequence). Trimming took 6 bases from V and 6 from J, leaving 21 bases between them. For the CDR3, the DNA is TGTGCCACCAGTGAAACTCGGGCAGGGTATAGCAATGAGCAGTTCTTC. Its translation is CATSETRAGYSNEQFF.

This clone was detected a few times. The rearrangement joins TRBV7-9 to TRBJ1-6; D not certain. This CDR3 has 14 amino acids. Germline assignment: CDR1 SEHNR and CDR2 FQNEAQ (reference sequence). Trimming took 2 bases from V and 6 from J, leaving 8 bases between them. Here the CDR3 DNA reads TGTGCCAGCAGCTTACTAGCTATTAATTCACCCCTCCACTTT. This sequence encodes CASSLLAINSPLHF.

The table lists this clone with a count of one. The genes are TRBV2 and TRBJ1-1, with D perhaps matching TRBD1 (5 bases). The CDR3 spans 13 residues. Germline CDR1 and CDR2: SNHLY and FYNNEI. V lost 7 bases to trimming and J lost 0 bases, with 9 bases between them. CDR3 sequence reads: CASTQEMNTEAFF. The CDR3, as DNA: TGTGCCAGCACACAGGAAATGAACACTGAAGCTTTCTTT.

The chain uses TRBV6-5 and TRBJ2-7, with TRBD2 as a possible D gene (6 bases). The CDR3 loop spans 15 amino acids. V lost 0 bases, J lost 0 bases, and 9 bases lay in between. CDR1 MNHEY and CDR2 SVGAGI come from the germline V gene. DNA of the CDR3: TGTGCCAGCAGTTACTCGCGGGATTTCTCCTACGAGCAGTACTTC. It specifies CASSYSRDFSYEQYF.

The CDR3 region is CASSMRAESPLGNTIYF. For the CDR3, the DNA is TGTGCCAGTAGTATGCGGGCAGAATCCCCTCTCGGAAACACCATATATTTT. This chain links TRBV19 with TRBJ1-3, with D hard to call. From germline, CDR1 is LNHDA and CDR2 SQIVND (reference sequence). V lost 3 bases and J lost 4, with 19 bases in between. This CDR3 is built from 17 residues. Looking up the rest from reference TRBV19 and TRBJ1-3 gives the full variable domain: DGGITQSPKYLFRKEGQNVTLSCEQNLNHDAMYWYRQDPGQGLRLIYYSQIVNDFQKGDIAEGYSVSREKKESFPLTVTSAQKNPTAFYLCASSMRAESPLGNTIYFGEGSWLTVV.

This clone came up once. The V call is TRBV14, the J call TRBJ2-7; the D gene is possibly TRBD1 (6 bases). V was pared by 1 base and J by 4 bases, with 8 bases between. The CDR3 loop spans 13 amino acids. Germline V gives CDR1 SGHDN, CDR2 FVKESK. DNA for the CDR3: TGTGCCAGCAGCCAAGTACAGGGTTACGAGCAGTACTTC. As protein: CASSQVQGYEQYF. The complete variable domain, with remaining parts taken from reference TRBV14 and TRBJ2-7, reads EAGVTQFPSHSVIEKGQTVTLRCDPISGHDNLYWYRRVMGKEIKFLLHFVKESKQDESGMPNNRFLAERTGGTYSTLKVQPAELEDSGVYFCASSQVQGYEQYFGPGTRLTVT.

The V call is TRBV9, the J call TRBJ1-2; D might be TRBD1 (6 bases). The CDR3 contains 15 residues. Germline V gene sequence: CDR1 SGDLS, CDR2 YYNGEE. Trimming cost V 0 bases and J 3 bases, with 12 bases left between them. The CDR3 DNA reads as TGTGCCAGCAGCGTAGTAACAGGGACGGACTATGGCTACACCTTC. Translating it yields CASSVVTGTDYGYTF.

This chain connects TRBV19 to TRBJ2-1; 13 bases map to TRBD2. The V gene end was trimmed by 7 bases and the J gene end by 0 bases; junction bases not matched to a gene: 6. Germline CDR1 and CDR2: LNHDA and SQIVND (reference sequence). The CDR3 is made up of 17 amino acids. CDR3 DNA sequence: TGTGCCAGTAAGACTAGCGGGGGGCCCAGCTCCTACAATGAGCAGTTCTTC. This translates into CASKTSGGPSSYNEQFF.

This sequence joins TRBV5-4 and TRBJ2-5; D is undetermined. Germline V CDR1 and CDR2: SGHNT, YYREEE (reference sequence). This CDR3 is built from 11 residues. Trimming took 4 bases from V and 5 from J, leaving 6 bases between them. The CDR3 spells CASSTRETQYF. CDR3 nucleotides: TGTGCCAGCAGCACCAGGGAGACCCAGTACTTC.

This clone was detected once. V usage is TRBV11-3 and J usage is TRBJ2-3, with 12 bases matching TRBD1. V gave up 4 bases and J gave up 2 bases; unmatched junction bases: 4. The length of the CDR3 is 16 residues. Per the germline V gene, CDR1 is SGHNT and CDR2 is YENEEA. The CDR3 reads CASSSGQGANTDTQYF. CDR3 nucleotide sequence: TGTGCCAGCAGCTCGGGACAGGGGGCCAACACAGATACGCAGTATTTT.

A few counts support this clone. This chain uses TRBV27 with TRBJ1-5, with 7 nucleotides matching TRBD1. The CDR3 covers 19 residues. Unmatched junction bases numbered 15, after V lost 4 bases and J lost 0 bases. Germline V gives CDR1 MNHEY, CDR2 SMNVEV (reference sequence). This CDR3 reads CASSSTRTGIRSSNQPQHF. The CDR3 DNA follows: TGTGCCAGCAGTTCCACTCGGACAGGCATACGGAGTAGCAATCAGCCCCAGCATTTT.

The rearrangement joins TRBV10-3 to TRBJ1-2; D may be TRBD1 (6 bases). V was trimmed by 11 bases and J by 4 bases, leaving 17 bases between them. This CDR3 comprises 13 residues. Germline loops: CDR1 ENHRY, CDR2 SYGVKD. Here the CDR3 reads CAAQGWEGYGYTF. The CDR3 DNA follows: TGTGCCGCACAGGGATGGGAGGGCTATGGCTACACCTTC.

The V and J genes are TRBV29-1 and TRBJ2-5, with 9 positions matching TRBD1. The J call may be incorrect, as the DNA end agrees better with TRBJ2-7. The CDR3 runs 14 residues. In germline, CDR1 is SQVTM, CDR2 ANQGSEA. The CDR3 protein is CSVTPGTGTYEQYF. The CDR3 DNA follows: TGCAGCGTCACTCCCGGGACAGGGACGTACGAGCAGTACTTC.